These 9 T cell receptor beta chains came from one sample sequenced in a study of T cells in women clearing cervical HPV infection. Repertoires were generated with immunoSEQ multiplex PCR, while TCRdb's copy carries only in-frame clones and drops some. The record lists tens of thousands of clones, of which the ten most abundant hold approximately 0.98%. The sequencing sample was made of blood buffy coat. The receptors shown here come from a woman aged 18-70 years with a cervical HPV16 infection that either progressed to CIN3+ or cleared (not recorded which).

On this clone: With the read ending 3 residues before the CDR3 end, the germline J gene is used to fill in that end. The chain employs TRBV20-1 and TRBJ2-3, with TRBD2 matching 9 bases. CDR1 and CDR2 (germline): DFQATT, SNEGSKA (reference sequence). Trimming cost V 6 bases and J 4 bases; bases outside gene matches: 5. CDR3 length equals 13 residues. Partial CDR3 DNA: TGCAGTGCCGAGCGGGGGGTCGCAGATACG. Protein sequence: CSAERGVADT. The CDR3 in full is CSAERGVADTQYF.

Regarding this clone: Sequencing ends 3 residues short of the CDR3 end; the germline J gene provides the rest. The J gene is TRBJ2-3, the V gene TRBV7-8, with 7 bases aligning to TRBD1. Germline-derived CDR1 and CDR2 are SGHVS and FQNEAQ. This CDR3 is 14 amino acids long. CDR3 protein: CASSLAGGDQTQYF. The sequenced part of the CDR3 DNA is TGTGCCAGCAGCTTAGCAGGGGGCGATCAGACG.

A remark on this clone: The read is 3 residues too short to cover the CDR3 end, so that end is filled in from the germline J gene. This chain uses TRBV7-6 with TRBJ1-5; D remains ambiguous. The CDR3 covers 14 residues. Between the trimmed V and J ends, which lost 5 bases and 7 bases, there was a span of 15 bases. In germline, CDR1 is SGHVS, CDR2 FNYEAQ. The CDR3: CASSLPGVGQPQHF. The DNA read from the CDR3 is TGTGCCAGCAGCCTCCCCGGGGTAGGGCAGCCC.

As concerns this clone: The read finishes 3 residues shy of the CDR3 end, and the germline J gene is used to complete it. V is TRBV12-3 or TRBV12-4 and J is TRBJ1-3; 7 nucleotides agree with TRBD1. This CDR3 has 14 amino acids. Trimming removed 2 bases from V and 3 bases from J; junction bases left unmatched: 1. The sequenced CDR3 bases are TGTGCCAGCAGTTTATCAGGGGGTGGAAACACC. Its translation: CASSLSGGGNT. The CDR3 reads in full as CASSLSGGGNTIYF.

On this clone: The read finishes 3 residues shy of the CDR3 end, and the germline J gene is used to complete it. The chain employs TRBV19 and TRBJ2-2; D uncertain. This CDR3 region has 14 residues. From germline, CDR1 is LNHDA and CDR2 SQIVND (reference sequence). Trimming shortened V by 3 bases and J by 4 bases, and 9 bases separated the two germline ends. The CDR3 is CASSISLPTGELFF. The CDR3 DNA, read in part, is TGTGCCAGTAGTATTAGCCTCCCCACCGGGGAG. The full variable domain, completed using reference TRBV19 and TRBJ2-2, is DGGITQSPKYLFRKEGQNVTLSCEQNLNHDAMYWYRQDPGQGLRLIYYSQIVNDFQKGDIAEGYSVSREKKESFPLTVTSAQKNPTAFYLCASSISLPTGELFFGEGSRLTVL.

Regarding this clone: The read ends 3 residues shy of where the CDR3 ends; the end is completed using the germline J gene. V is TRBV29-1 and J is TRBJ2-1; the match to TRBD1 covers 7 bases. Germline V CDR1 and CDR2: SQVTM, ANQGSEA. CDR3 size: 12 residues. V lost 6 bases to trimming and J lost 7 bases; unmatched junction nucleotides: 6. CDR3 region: CSVQTGLNEQFF. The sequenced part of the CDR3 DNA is TGCAGCGTCCAGACAGGGTTGAATGAG.

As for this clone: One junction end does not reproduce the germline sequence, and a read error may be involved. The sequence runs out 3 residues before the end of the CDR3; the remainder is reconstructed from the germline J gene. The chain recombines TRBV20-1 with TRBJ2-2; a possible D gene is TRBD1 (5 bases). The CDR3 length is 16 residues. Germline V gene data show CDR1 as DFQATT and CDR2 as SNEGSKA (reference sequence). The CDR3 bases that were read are TGCAGTGCTAGAGATCGGGCAGGGTCGAATACCGGGGAG. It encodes CSARDRAGSNTGE. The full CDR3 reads CSARDRAGSNTGELFF.

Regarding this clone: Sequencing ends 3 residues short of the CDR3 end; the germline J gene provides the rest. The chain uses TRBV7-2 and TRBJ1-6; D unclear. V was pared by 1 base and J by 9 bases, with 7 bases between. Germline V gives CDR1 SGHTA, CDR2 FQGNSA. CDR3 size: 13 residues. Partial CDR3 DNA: TGTGCCAGCAGCTTAGAACAGCTTTCACCC. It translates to CASSLEQLSP. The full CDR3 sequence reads CASSLEQLSPLHF.

Incomplete CDR3 DNA: TGTGCCAGCAAATCGTCGAACACTGAA. Its translation: CASKSSNTE. The whole CDR3 protein is CASKSSNTEAFF. This rearrangement joins TRBV5-6 to TRBJ1-1; no clear D. Read coverage stops 3 residues before the CDR3 terminus; the germline J gene supplies the remainder. The CDR3 spans 12 residues. Germline values: CDR1 SGHDT, CDR2 YYEEEE. V was cut by 6 bases and J by 1 base, with 7 bases left in between.